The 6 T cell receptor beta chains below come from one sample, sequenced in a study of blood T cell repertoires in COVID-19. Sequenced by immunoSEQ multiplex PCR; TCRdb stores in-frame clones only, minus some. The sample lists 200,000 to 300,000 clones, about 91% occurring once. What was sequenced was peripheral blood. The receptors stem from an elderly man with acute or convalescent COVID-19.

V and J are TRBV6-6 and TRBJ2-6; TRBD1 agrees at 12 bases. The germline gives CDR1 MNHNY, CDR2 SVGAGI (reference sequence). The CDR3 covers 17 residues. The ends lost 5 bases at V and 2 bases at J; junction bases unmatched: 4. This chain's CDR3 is CASSPGQGAAGANVLTF. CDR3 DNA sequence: TGTGCCAGCAGTCCGGGACAGGGGGCTGCTGGGGCCAACGTCCTGACTTTC.

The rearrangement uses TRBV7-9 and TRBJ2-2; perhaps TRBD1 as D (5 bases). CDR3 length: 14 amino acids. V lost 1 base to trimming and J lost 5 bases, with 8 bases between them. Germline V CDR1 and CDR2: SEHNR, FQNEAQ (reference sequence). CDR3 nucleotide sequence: TGTGCCAGCAGCTTAGAGGCAGGGACCGGGGAGCTGTTTTTT. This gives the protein CASSLEAGTGELFF.

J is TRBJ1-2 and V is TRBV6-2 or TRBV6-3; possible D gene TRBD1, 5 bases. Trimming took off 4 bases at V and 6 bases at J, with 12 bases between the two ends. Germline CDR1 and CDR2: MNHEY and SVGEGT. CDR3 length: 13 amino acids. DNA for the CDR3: TGTGCCAGCAGTTTGACGGACATCCATGGCTACACCTTC. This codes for CASSLTDIHGYTF.

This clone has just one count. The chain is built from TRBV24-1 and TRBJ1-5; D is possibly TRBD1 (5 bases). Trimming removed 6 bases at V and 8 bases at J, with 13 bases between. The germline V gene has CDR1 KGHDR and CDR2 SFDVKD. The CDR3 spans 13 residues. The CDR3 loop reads CATSPTSDKPQHF. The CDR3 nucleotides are TGTGCCACCAGTCCCACATCGGACAAGCCCCAGCATTTT.

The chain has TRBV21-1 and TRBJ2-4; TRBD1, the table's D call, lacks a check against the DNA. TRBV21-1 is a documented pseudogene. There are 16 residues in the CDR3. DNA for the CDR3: TGTGCCAGCTACATGGCAGGCGAGCTAGCCAAAAACATTCAGTACTTC. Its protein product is CASYMAGELAKNIQYF.

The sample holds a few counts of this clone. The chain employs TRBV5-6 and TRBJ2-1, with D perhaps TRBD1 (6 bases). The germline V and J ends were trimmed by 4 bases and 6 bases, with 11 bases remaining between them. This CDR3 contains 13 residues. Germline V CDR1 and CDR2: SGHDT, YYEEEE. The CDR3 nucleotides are TGTGCCAGCAGCCCGGTAGGGGGCAATGAGCAGTTCTTC. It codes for CASSPVGGNEQFF.